This record concerns one T cell receptor (beta chain) sequence. The antigen is unknown. RNA transcripts served as the template for amplifying TCR beta CDR3 regions. A first-round RT-PCR of the TCR CDR3 used the HTBI primer set. One entry per CDR3 protein, called by TCRdb with MiXCR from the multiplex PCR reads. The sample contains hundreds of thousands of distinct CDR3 sequences, just under 45% of which appear only once. These data originate in a study of T cells in Graves' hyperthyroidism and ophthalmopathy. Findings of the study overall: A 13 V-J signature model discriminated ophthalmopathy versus stable hyperthyroidism. Ophthalmopathy was identified by the model a median about 6 months ahead of onset.

Diagnostic assessment was based on clinical symptoms, serum thyroxine and TRAb, thyroid ultrasound and orbital computed tomography. Germline lookup yields CDR1 SGHAT and CDR2 FQNNGV. The J segment lost 4 bases and the V segment lost 4 bases, leaving 10 bases of the junction unmatched. The CDR3 totals 15 residues. This rearrangement joins TRBV11-2 to TRBJ2-7; TRBD1 agrees at 7 bases. Sequenced material: peripheral blood or thyroid tissue (not recorded which). The receptor's source is an adult man with Graves' disease, either hyperthyroidism or ophthalmopathy (not recorded which). The CDR3 loop reads CASSSLTGREYEQYF. The CDR3 coding sequence is TGTGCCAGCAGCTCATTGACAGGGAGAGAGTACGAGCAGTACTTC.